One sample yielded the 22 T cell receptor beta chains listed below, sequenced in a study of shared clonotypes between healthy human individuals. Generated by immunoSEQ multiplex PCR, the TCRdb table keeps only in-frame clones and is missing some. This sample has about 2 million clones, with roughly 94% found just once. Sequences were obtained from naive CD4+ T cells sorted from blood. Described subset: CD45RA+ positively selected. These receptors all stem from a man aged 18 to 29 in good health.

The chain uses TRBV7-2 and TRBJ2-5; D call uncertain. V was trimmed by 4 bases and J by 5 bases, leaving 8 bases between them. This CDR3 has 12 amino acids. Germline V lookup: CDR1 SGHTA, CDR2 FQGNSA. The chain's CDR3 is CASSSASETQYF. CDR3 DNA sequence: TGTGCCAGCAGCTCCGCTTCTGAGACCCAGTACTTC.

The chain joins TRBV7-2 to TRBJ2-7; 9 bases are shared with TRBD2. With V trimmed by 3 bases and J by 3 bases, 6 bases remained unmatched. CDR3 length: 15 residues. Germline CDR1 reads SGHTA; CDR2 reads FQGNSA. This chain's CDR3 is CASSLTGTSNYEQYF. CDR3 nucleotides: TGTGCCAGCAGCTTGACGGGGACTAGCAACTACGAGCAGTACTTC.

The CDR3 nucleotides read TGTGCCTGGGGGACATGGTTCTCTGGAAACACCATATATTTT. Its translation: CAWGTWFSGNTIYF. This chain uses TRBV30 with TRBJ1-3; D is perhaps TRBD1 (6 bases). CDR3 length: 14 amino acids. Trimming left V 5 bases short and J 0 bases short, with 11 bases between. Germline-derived CDR1 and CDR2 are GTSNPN and SVGIG (reference sequence).

This chain links TRBV28 with TRBJ2-2; tentative D call: TRBD1 (7 bases). The CDR3 consists of 16 residues. Trimming stripped 6 bases from V and 3 bases from J, with 17 bases between. In germline, CDR1 is MDHEN, CDR2 SYDVKM. CDR3 loop: CASRAQGGGDTGELFF. As DNA, the CDR3 is TGTGCCAGCAGAGCCCAAGGGGGCGGGGACACCGGGGAGCTGTTTTTT.

The V call is TRBV10-3, the J call TRBJ2-7; D gene ambiguous. Trimming stripped 2 bases from V and 2 bases from J, with 7 bases between. The germline V gene has CDR1 ENHRY and CDR2 SYGVKD. This CDR3 has 13 residues. The CDR3 DNA sequence: TGTGCCATCAGTGAGGGAAATGCCTACGAGCAGTACTTC. Translation gives CAISEGNAYEQYF.

This clone was seen a single time. The J gene is TRBJ1-1, the V gene TRBV5-6, with D possibly being TRBD1 (5 bases). Germline lookup yields CDR1 SGHDT and CDR2 YYEEEE. V lost 4 bases and J 2 bases, leaving 15 bases between the germline ends. The CDR3 is 15 residues long. The CDR3 here is CASSLIGTVNTEAFF. The CDR3 DNA sequence: TGTGCCAGCAGCCTAATTGGGACGGTTAACACTGAAGCTTTCTTT.

This clone showed up just once. The chain uses TRBV9 and TRBJ2-3, with no clear D. Germline CDR1 and CDR2: SGDLS and YYNGEE. The CDR3 runs to 15 residues. Trimming removed 0 bases at V and 4 bases at J, with 12 bases between. Here the CDR3 DNA reads TGTGCCAGCAGCGTAGGTGGATCCGTAGCAGATACGCAGTATTTT. This gives the protein CASSVGGSVADTQYF.

In the case of this clone: At one end the junction does not follow the germline gene, possibly because of a read error. The chain uses TRBV11-2 and TRBJ2-5; perhaps TRBD1 as D (5 bases). This CDR3 has 16 amino acids. The germline V gene has CDR1 SGHAT and CDR2 FQNNGV. CDR3 sequence reads: CASSLDLSTGQGTQYF. In nucleotides, the CDR3 is TGTGCCAGCAGCTTAGATCTTAGCACAGGACAAGGGACCCAGTACTTC. The full variable domain, rest sourced from reference TRBV11-2 and TRBJ2-5, is EAGVAQSPRYKIIEKRQSVAFWCNPISGHATLYWYQQILGQGPKLLIQFQNNGVVDDSQLPKDRFSAERLKGVDSTLKIQPAKLEDSAVYLCASSLDLSTGQGTQYFGPGTRLLVL.

V is TRBV6-1 and J is TRBJ1-5; a weak D match, TRBD1 (6 bases). Germline CDR1 reads MNHNS; CDR2 reads SASEGT. This CDR3 region has 16 residues. The V end lost 3 bases, the J end lost 5 bases, and 17 bases lay between the germline ends. The CDR3 sequence: CASSEGGGRAHQPQHF. DNA for the CDR3: TGTGCCAGCAGTGAGGGGGGCGGCAGGGCCCATCAGCCCCAGCATTTT.

The chain employs TRBV6-1 and TRBJ1-5, with 9 bases aligning to TRBD1. The CDR3 has 15 amino acids. Germline V gives CDR1 MNHNS, CDR2 SASEGT. J lost 10 bases, V lost 4 bases, and 11 bases had no gene match. CDR3 in DNA: TGTGCCAGCAGTGGAAATCCGGGACAGGGAGCACCCCAGCATTTT. Amino acid sequence: CASSGNPGQGAPQHF.

V is TRBV28 and J is TRBJ1-6, with 12 bases that match TRBD1. This CDR3 region has 16 residues. The germline CDR1 and CDR2 sequences are MDHEN and SYDVKM. V shed 6 bases, J shed 9 bases, and the junction held 9 bases outside the gene matches. In DNA, the CDR3 is TGTGCCAGCAGCCTCGATTCGGGACAGGGGGCTTCACCCCTCCACTTT. Translating it yields CASSLDSGQGASPLHF.

The chain is built from TRBV5-1 and TRBJ2-2, with 8 bases lining up with TRBD2. The CDR3 sequence is 15 residues long. Losses at the gene ends were 2 bases for V and 6 bases for J; bases not matched to a gene: 6. Germline CDR1 reads SGHRS; CDR2 reads YFSETQ. In nucleotides, the CDR3 is TGCGCCAGCAGCTTAGGGACTAGTTTCCCCGGGGAGCTGTTTTTT. Translation gives CASSLGTSFPGELFF. The variable domain in full, completed from reference TRBV5-1 and TRBJ2-2, reads KAGVTQTPRYLIKTRGQQVTLSCSPISGHRSVSWYQQTPGQGLQFLFEYFSETQRNKGNFPGRFSGRQFSNSRSEMNVSTLELGDSALYLCASSLGTSFPGELFFGEGSRLTVL.

The chain uses TRBV30 and TRBJ2-6; D tentatively fits TRBD1 or TRBD2 (5 bases each). Trimming stripped 2 bases from V and 0 bases from J, with 14 bases between. Germline loops: CDR1 GTSNPN, CDR2 SVGIG (reference sequence). This CDR3 contains 17 residues. The CDR3 spells CAWSRDGRSSGANVLTF. Written as DNA, the CDR3 is TGTGCCTGGAGTCGGGACGGAAGAAGCTCTGGGGCCAACGTCCTGACTTTC. Using reference TRBV30 and TRBJ2-6 for the parts outside the CDR3, the full variable domain is SQTIHQWPATLVQPVGSPLSLECTVEGTSNPNLYWYRQAAGRGLQLLFYSVGIGQISSEVPQNLSASRPQDRQFILSSKKLLLSDSGFYLCAWSRDGRSSGANVLTFGAGSRLTVL.

Note on this clone: Distinct nucleotide sequences in the sample also encode this CDR3. The rearrangement joins TRBV7-6 to TRBJ2-1; 7 bases align to TRBD1. This CDR3 has 15 residues. Germline CDR1 and CDR2: SGHVS and FNYEAQ. The V gene end was trimmed by 1 base and the J gene end by 2 bases; junction bases not matched to a gene: 2. CDR3 nucleotides: TGTGCCAGCAGCTTAGGACAGGGCCCCTACAATGAGCAGTTCTTC. It yields the protein CASSLGQGPYNEQFF.

The chain employs TRBV4-1 and TRBJ2-1, with D uncertain. Trimming removed 1 base from V and 4 bases from J, with 8 bases in between. This CDR3 is 14 amino acids long. Germline CDR1 is MGHRA and CDR2 is YSYEKL. Written as DNA, the CDR3 is TGCGCCAGCAGCCAAGCCGGACCATACAATGAGCAGTTCTTC. Protein sequence: CASSQAGPYNEQFF.

Notes on this clone: The same CDR3 is also encoded by other DNA sequences in this sample. This rearrangement joins TRBV6-5 to TRBJ1-5; D ambiguous. Per the germline V gene, CDR1 is MNHEY and CDR2 is SVGAGI. The V end was cut by 4 bases, the J end by 4 bases, with 11 bases between. This CDR3 is built from 14 residues. CDR3 nucleotide sequence: TGTGCCAGCAGTTCCCTCGACGGAAATCAGCCCCAGCATTTT. It specifies CASSSLDGNQPQHF.

The chain uses TRBV1 and TRBJ2-4; TRBD2 is taken as the D call from the table, unchecked against the DNA. TRBV1 is annotated as a pseudogene. The CDR3 length is 16 residues. The CDR3: CTSSQDWVLGGNIQYF. The DNA for the CDR3 is TGCACCAGCAGCCAAGATTGGGTACTAGGAGGAAACATTCAGTACTTC.

The J gene is TRBJ2-3, the V gene TRBV11-3; D is possibly TRBD2 (5 bases). CDR1 and CDR2 (germline): SGHNT, YENEEA. Trimming took off 0 bases at V and 5 bases at J, with 12 bases between the two ends. CDR3 length: 15 residues. The CDR3 nucleotides are TGTGCCAGCAGCTTAGACGGCTCCGGAGGAGATACGCAGTATTTT. This encodes CASSLDGSGGDTQYF.

The V and J genes are TRBV10-1 and TRBJ2-2, with 7 positions matching TRBD1. The germline V gene has CDR1 WNHNN and CDR2 SYGVQD (reference sequence). Trimming at V came to 8 bases and at J to 1 base, leaving 7 bases not matched to a gene. This CDR3 comprises 15 residues. This chain's CDR3 is CASPVRDRNTGELFF. The CDR3 DNA is TGCGCCAGCCCGGTCCGGGACAGGAACACCGGGGAGCTGTTTTTT.

The chain joins TRBV4-3 to TRBJ2-5; D unclear. Looked up from germline, CDR1 is LGHNA and CDR2 is YSLEER. V lost 0 bases to trimming and J lost 1 base, with 9 bases between them. The CDR3 consists of 15 residues. The CDR3 bases are TGCGCCAGCAGCCAAGATCCTAACAGCCAAGAGACCCAGTACTTC. This encodes CASSQDPNSQETQYF.

V gene TRBV20-1 combines with J gene TRBJ1-4, with unresolved D. CDR1 is DFQATT and CDR2 is SNEGSKA in the germline V gene (reference sequence). The CDR3 sequence is 11 residues long. V lost 6 bases and J lost 4, with 6 bases in between. The CDR3 loop reads CSAAYNEKLFF. CDR3 sequence (DNA): TGCAGTGCAGCCTATAATGAAAAACTGTTTTTT.

Of note for this clone: The same CDR3 is also encoded by other DNA sequences in this sample. The chain employs TRBV7-2 and TRBJ1-1; TRBD1 might be the D (6 bases). The CDR3 totals 14 residues. Germline values: CDR1 SGHTA, CDR2 FQGNSA. V lost 1 base and J lost 4, with 10 bases in between. The chain's CDR3 is CASSLGGGVTEAFF. The CDR3 DNA is TGTGCCAGCAGCTTAGGAGGGGGAGTCACTGAAGCTTTCTTT. The entire variable domain, with the rest obtained from reference TRBV7-2 and TRBJ1-1, is as follows: GAGVSQSPSNKVTEKGKDVELRCDPISGHTALYWYRQSLGQGLEFLIYFQGNSAPDKSGLPSDRFSAERTGGSVSTLTIQRTQQEDSAVYLCASSLGGGVTEAFFGQGTRLTVV.